These 14 T cell receptor beta chains were all obtained from the same sample, sequenced in a study of OX40 agonist ivuxolimab in advanced cancers. The protocol was immunoSEQ multiplex PCR, while the TCRdb copy is restricted to in-frame clones and leaves out a portion. The sample records 55,000 to 80,000 clones, over 75% being singletons. The source was CD4+ or CD8+ T cells sorted from blood, collected in a trial of the OX40 agonist ivuxolimab. The receptors were gathered from an adult with an advanced solid tumor such as melanoma, head and neck, liver or kidney cancer.

The V gene is TRBV15, the J gene TRBJ2-7, with 9 bases fitting TRBD2. Looked up from germline, CDR1 is LNHNV and CDR2 is YYDKDF (reference sequence). V dropped 2 bases and J dropped 2; count of bases not matched to a gene: 4. CDR3 size: 15 residues. CDR3 DNA sequence: TGTGCCACCAGCAGACCGACTAGCGGAGCCTACGAGCAGTACTTC. The encoded protein is CATSRPTSGAYEQYF.

V usage is TRBV18 and J usage is TRBJ2-6; unclear D gene. CDR1 KGHSH and CDR2 LQKENI come from the germline V gene. This CDR3 spans 18 amino acids. Trimming left V 4 bases short and J 3 bases short, with 19 bases between. Written as DNA, the CDR3 is TGTGCCAGCTCACTTCCCACACCTTTGCCCAGTGGGGCCAACGTCCTGACTTTC. Translating it yields CASSLPTPLPSGANVLTF.

This clone came up once. This chain links TRBV2 with TRBJ2-1, with 8 bases identical to TRBD2. The CDR3 consists of 13 residues. Trimming cost V 7 bases and J 9 bases; bases outside gene matches: 8. Germline CDR1 SNHLY, CDR2 FYNNEI. CDR3 loop: CASTPGLEPEQFF. DNA for the CDR3: TGTGCCAGCACACCGGGACTAGAACCTGAGCAGTTCTTC.

This clone was observed once. The gene calls are TRBV9 and TRBJ2-7; D possibly corresponds to TRBD2 (5 bases). V lost 3 bases, J lost 6 bases, and 13 bases lay in between. Germline values: CDR1 SGDLS, CDR2 YYNGEE. The CDR3 has 13 amino acids. This CDR3 reads CASSAGYPGEQYF. CDR3 coding DNA: TGTGCCAGCAGCGCGGGATACCCGGGCGAGCAGTACTTC.

The chain employs TRBV6-6 and TRBJ2-7; D uncertain. Germline loops: CDR1 MNHNY, CDR2 SVGAGI (reference sequence). With 6 bases removed from V and 3 bases from J, the gap between germline ends came to 12 bases. The CDR3 extends over 13 amino acids. The CDR3 loop is CASSRLLNYEQYF. The CDR3 nucleotides are TGTGCCAGCAGCCGGTTACTTAACTACGAGCAGTACTTC.

This clone was recorded once. J is TRBJ1-5 and V is TRBV18; tentatively, D is TRBD1 (5 bases). V shed 3 bases and J shed 3 bases, with 6 bases lying between them. Germline assignment: CDR1 KGHSH and CDR2 LQKENI. The CDR3 loop spans 13 amino acids. CDR3 bases: TGTGCCAGCTCACCGGACACCAATCAGCCCCAGCATTTT. Translating gives CASSPDTNQPQHF. The whole variable domain, remainder taken from reference TRBV18 and TRBJ1-5, is NAGVMQNPRHLVRRRGQEARLRCSPMKGHSHVYWYRQLPEEGLKFMVYLQKENIIDESGMPKERFSAEFPKEGPSILRIQQVVRGDSAAYFCASSPDTNQPQHFGDGTRLSIL.

Only a few counts were recorded for this clone. This chain uses TRBV12-5 with TRBJ1-5; D perhaps matches TRBD1 (6 bases). Deletions cut 4 bases from V and 0 bases from J, with 22 bases between. Germline V gene sequence: CDR1 LGHNT, CDR2 FRNRAP. The CDR3 has 19 residues. CDR3 sequence reads: CASGSTGLQPYLSNQPQHF. The CDR3 DNA is TGTGCTAGTGGTTCAACAGGGCTACAACCCTACCTTAGCAATCAGCCCCAGCATTTT.

The V gene is TRBV11-2, the J gene TRBJ1-1; tentatively, D is TRBD1 (6 bases). With 5 bases removed from V and 1 base from J, the gap between germline ends came to 8 bases. The CDR3 is made up of 13 amino acids. CDR1 and CDR2 from the germline V gene are SGHAT and FQNNGV. As DNA, the CDR3 is TGTGCCAGCAGCCAGGGACAGAACACTGAAGCTTTCTTT. Its translation is CASSQGQNTEAFF.

This clone was observed a single time. This rearrangement joins TRBV5-1 to TRBJ2-1; 13 bases align to TRBD2. J gave up 7 bases and V 6 bases, and 7 bases lay outside the gene matches. Germline CDR1 reads SGHRS; CDR2 reads YFSETQ. This CDR3 is built from 15 residues. As DNA, the CDR3 is TGCGCCAGCACCGGACTAGCGGGAGATCGGAATGAGCAGTTCTTC. Protein sequence: CASTGLAGDRNEQFF.

The chain recombines TRBV5-4 with TRBJ2-3; D ambiguous. From germline, CDR1 is SGHNT and CDR2 YYREEE (reference sequence). V lost 4 bases and J 5 bases, leaving 8 bases between the germline ends. This CDR3 spans 12 amino acids. The CDR3 sequence: CASSLTRDTQYF. CDR3 in DNA: TGTGCCAGCAGCCTAACGAGAGATACGCAGTATTTT. The full variable domain, its missing parts supplied by reference TRBV5-4 and TRBJ2-3, is ETGVTQSPTHLIKTRGQQVTLRCSSQSGHNTVSWYQQALGQGPQFIFQYYREEENGRGNFPPRFSGLQFPNYSSELNVNALELDDSALYLCASSLTRDTQYFGPGTRLTVL.

The chain has TRBV7-2 and TRBJ2-2; D perhaps matches TRBD1 (5 bases). This CDR3 contains 18 residues. Trimming left V 1 base short and J 3 bases short, with 18 bases between. Germline-derived CDR1 and CDR2 are SGHTA and FQGNSA. The CDR3 loop is CASSLVGVPTADTGELFF. CDR3 DNA sequence: TGTGCCAGCAGCTTAGTAGGGGTTCCTACGGCCGACACCGGGGAGCTGTTTTTT.

V is TRBV7-9 and J is TRBJ2-2; 7 bases map to TRBD1. There are 16 residues in the CDR3. Germline CDR1 is SEHNR and CDR2 is FQNEAQ (reference sequence). Trimming took 5 bases from V and 1 from J; bases not matched to a gene: 7. CDR3 in DNA: TGTGCCAGCAGCGGACCGGGACAGCAGAACACCGGGGAGCTGTTTTTT. As protein: CASSGPGQQNTGELFF. The full variable domain, rest sourced from reference TRBV7-9 and TRBJ2-2, is DTGVSQNPRHKITKRGQNVTFRCDPISEHNRLYWYRQTLGQGPEFLTYFQNEAQLEKSRLLSDRFSAERPKGSFSTLEIQRTEQGDSAMYLCASSGPGQQNTGELFFGEGSRLTVL.

This sequence joins TRBV28 and TRBJ2-7; 8 bases fit TRBD1. The CDR3 consists of 15 residues. Trimming removed 5 bases from V and 7 bases from J; junction bases left unmatched: 13. Germline CDR1 is MDHEN and CDR2 is SYDVKM. The CDR3 sequence is CASSRAPQGAGEQYF. The CDR3, as DNA: TGTGCCAGCAGTCGAGCCCCGCAGGGGGCCGGGGAGCAGTACTTC.

This clone was counted only a few times. The chain has TRBV7-9 and TRBJ2-2, with a tentative D call TRBD2 (6 bases). Trimming pared 0 bases from V and 8 bases from J, leaving 19 bases between. The CDR3 consists of 17 residues. Looked up from germline, CDR1 is SEHNR and CDR2 is FQNEAQ (reference sequence). CDR3 nucleotides: TGTGCCAGCAGCTTAGCGTCCGGGAGAGGGATTCGGGGGGAGCTGTTTTTT. It specifies CASSLASGRGIRGELFF.